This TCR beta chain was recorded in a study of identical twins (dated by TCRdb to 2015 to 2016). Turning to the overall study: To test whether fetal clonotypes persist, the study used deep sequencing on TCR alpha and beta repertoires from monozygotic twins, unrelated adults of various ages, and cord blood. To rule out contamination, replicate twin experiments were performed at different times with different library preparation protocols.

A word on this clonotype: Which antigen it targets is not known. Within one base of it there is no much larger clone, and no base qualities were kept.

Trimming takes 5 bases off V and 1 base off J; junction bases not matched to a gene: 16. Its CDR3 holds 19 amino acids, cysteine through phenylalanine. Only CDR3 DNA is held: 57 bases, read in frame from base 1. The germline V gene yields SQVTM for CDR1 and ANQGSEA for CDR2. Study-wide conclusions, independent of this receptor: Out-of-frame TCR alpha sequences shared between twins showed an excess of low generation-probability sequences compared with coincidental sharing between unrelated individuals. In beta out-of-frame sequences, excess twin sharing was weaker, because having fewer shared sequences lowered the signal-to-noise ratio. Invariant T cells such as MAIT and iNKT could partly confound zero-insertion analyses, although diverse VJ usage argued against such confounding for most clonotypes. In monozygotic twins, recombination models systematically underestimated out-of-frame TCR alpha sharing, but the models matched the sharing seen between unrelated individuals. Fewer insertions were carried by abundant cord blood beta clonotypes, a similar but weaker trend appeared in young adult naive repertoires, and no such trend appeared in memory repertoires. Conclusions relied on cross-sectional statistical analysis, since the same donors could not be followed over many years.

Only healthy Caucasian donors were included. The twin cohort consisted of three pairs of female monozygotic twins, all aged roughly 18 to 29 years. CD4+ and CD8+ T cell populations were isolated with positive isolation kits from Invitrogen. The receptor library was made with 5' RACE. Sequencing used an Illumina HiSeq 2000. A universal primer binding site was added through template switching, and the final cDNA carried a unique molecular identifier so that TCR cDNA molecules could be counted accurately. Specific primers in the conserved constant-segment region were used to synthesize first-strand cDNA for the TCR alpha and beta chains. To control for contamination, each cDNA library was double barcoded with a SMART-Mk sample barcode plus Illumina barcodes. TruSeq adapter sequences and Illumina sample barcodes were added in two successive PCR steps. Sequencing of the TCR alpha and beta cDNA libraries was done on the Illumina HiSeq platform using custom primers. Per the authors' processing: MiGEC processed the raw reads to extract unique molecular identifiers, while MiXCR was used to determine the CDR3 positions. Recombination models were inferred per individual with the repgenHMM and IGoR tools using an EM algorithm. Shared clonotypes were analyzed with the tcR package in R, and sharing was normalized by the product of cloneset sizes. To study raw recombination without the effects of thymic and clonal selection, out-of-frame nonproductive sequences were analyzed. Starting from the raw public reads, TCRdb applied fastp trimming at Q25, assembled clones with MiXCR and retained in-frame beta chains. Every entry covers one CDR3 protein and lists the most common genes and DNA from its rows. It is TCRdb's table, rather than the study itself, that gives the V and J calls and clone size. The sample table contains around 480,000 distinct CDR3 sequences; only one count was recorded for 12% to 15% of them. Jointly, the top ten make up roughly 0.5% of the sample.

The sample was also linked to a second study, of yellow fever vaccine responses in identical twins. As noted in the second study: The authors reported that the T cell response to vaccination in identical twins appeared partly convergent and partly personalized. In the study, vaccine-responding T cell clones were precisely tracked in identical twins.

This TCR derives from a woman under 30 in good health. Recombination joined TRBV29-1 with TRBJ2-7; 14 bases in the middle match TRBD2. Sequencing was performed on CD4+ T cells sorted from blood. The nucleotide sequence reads TGCAGCGTTCTGAGGGGGACGACTAGCGGGAGGGGGTATTCCTACGAGCAGTACTTC. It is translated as CSVLRGTTSGRGYSYEQYF.